The TCR beta chain under discussion was sequenced for a study of blood T cell repertoires in COVID-19. The CDR3 sequence is 13 residues long. V was shortened by 1 base and J by 4 bases, with 9 bases between the two germline ends. Germline-derived CDR1 and CDR2 are GTSNPN and SVGIG (reference sequence). The repertoire was sequenced with immunoSEQ multiplex PCR; TCRdb's copy has only in-frame clones and lacks some. The sample yields about 200,000 clones, roughly four fifths seen once. Participants, about 18 to 100 years old, spanned 25 or so US areas. Resolution of symptoms, clearance, or two negative PCRs was present in recovered Cohort 3 donors.

This receptor was taken from a man aged 40-55 years who had recovered from COVID-19. This rearrangement joins TRBV30 to TRBJ2-3; no clear D. Input material: PBMCs or T cells enriched from blood (not recorded which). This chain's CDR3 is CAWSAINPDTQYF. DNA of the CDR3: TGTGCCTGGAGTGCTATTAATCCAGATACGCAGTATTTT.